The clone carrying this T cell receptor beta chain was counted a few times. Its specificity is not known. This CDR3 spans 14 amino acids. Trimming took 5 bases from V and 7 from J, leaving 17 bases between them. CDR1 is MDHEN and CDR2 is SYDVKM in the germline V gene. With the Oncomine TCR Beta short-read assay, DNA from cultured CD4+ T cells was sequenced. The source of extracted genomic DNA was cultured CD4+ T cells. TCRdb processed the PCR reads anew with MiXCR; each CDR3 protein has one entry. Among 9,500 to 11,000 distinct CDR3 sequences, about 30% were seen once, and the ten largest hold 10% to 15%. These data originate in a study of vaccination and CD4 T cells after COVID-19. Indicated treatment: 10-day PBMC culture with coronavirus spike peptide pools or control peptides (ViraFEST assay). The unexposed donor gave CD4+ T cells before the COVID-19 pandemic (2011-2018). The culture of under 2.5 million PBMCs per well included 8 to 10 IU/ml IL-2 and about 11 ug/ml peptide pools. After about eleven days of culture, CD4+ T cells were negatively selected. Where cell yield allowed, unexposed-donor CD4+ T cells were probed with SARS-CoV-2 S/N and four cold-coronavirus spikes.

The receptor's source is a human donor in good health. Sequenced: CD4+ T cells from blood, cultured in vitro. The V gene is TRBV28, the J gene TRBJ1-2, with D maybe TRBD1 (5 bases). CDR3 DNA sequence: TGTGCCAGCAGTCCCGAAGGGGAGGGGCGTGGCTACACCTTC. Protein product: CASSPEGEGRGYTF.